The rows below give T cell receptor beta chains drawn from one sample of a study of CD8 T cells in Susac syndrome. TCRdb re-analysed the immunoSEQ multiplex PCR reads in MiXCR, keeping a single row per CDR3 protein. The sample has approximately 130,000 distinct CDR3 sequences, approximately 89% seen once. The specimen was CD8+ T cells from PBMCs. These receptor sequences come from a human donor with multiple sclerosis. Both conserved end residues are part of each CDR3. The order of the fields is V gene, J gene, clone size, D gene, CDR3 DNA, CDR3 protein. The D gene is left open where the match is weak. Not all rows give a size; the values are once, few, many and, for expanded clones, a class.

>TRBV13|TRBJ2-2|-|TRBD2
TGTGCCAGCAGCTTACTAGCGGGAGGGAGAAGCACCGGGGAGCTGTTTTTT
CASSLLAGGRSTGELFF
>TRBV28|TRBJ2-3|few|TRBD2
TGTGCCAGCAGTTTTCTAGCGGGGCGCACAGATACGCAGTATTTT
CASSFLAGRTDTQYF
>TRBV19|TRBJ2-7|-|-
TGTGCCAGTAGTATTTTGGCAGGGCAATACGAGCAGTACTTC
CASSILAGQYEQYF
>TRBV30|TRBJ2-3|-|TRBD2
TGTGCCTGGAGTAGTAGCGGGCTCACAGATACGCAGTATTTT
CAWSSSGLTDTQYF
>TRBV18|TRBJ2-6|-|-
TGTGCCAGCTCACCATCCCGACAGGAGAGCTCTGGGGCCAACGTCCTGACTTTC
CASSPSRQESSGANVLTF
>TRBV30|TRBJ1-1|few|-
TGTGCCTGGAGTACCCGCCCCAGGGATTGGACAGAAGCTTTCTTT
CAWSTRPRDWTEAFF
>TRBV29-1|TRBJ1-3|-|TRBD1
TGCAGCGTTGAAGAATCGGGACAGTTCAACACCATATATTTT
CSVEESGQFNTIYF
>TRBV29-1|TRBJ2-2|-|-
TGCAGCGTTGTTGAAGACGGGGAGCTGTTTTTT
CSVVEDGELFF
>TRBV5-1|TRBJ2-1|-|TRBD2
TGCGCCAGCAGCTTGGAGACTAGCGGGAGAGAGTATGAGCAGTTCTTC
CASSLETSGREYEQFF
>TRBV20-1|TRBJ2-5|-|-
TGCAGTGCTAATATCCCTCCCGTGACCGGGGAGACCCAGTACTTC
CSANIPPVTGETQYF
>TRBV28|TRBJ2-3|-|TRBD1
TGTGCCAGCAGTTTAAGGGGGCCCACAGATACGCAGTATTTT
CASSLRGPTDTQYF
>TRBV10-3|TRBJ2-3|-|TRBD2
TGTGCCATCAGTGAAGCGGGGAGCACAGATACGCAGTATTTT
CAISEAGSTDTQYF
>TRBV4-1|TRBJ1-2|-|-
TGCGCCAGCAGCCAAGGGGGGATTGGGGGTGACTATGGCTACACCTTC
CASSQGGIGGDYGYTF
>TRBV2|TRBJ1-1|-|-
TGTGTCGAGCAGACAGAAACTTTGAACACTGAAGCTTTCTTT
CVEQTETLNTEAFF
>TRBV4-2|TRBJ1-1|-|-
TGTGCCAGCAGCCAAGGGGGTCAAATGAACACTGAAGCTTTCTTT
CASSQGGQMNTEAFF
>TRBV7-3|TRBJ2-1|-|TRBD2
TGTGCCAGCAGCTTAATTGTAAGCGGGGGATACAATGAGCAGTTCTTC
CASSLIVSGGYNEQFF
>TRBV6-5|TRBJ2-3|-|-
TGTGCCAGCATTCGACTCAAAGGCCATACGCAGTATTTT
CASIRLKGHTQYF
>TRBV28|TRBJ1-4|-|TRBD1
TGTGCCGCTACCAGGCAGGGGGAAGCAACTAATGAAAAACTGTTTTTT
CAATRQGEATNEKLFF
>TRBV20-1|TRBJ2-7|-|TRBD2
TGCAGTGCTAGAGATGGGCTAGCGGGGGCCTACGAGCAGTACTTC
CSARDGLAGAYEQYF
>TRBV4-2|TRBJ1-5|-|-
TGTGCCAGCAGCCAAGGGGTGGACAGATCGGATCAGCCCCAGCATTTT
CASSQGVDRSDQPQHF
>TRBV2|TRBJ2-5|once|TRBD2
TGTGCCAGCCTAGGACTAGCGGGAGCCGAGGAGACCCAGTACTTC
CASLGLAGAEETQYF
>TRBV29-1|TRBJ2-2|-|-
TGCAGCTTCTCAGGGATGGCCGGGGAGCTGTTTTTT
CSFSGMAGELFF
>TRBV27|TRBJ2-2|-|-
TGTGCCAGCAGTCTGGGACTTTACACCGGGGAGCTGTTTTTT
CASSLGLYTGELFF
>TRBV9|TRBJ1-4|once|-
TGTGCCAGCAGCCCCCCGGCCGGGACACATGAAAAACTGTTTTTT
CASSPPAGTHEKLFF
>TRBV7-2|TRBJ2-1|-|TRBD2
TGTGCCAGCAGCTTAGGACTAGCCAGGAATGAGCAGTTCTTC
CASSLGLARNEQFF
>TRBV7-9|TRBJ2-1|-|TRBD1
TGTGCCAGCAGCCCTCCGGGACAGGGTAACAATGAGCAGTTCTTC
CASSPPGQGNNEQFF
>TRBV7-2|TRBJ2-5|-|TRBD2
TGTGCCAGCAGCCCCCGGGGACTAGCGGGAGGAGAGACCCAGTACTTC
CASSPRGLAGGETQYF
>TRBV18|TRBJ2-3|-|TRBD2
TGTGCCAGCTCACCACTCGAGCGGGAAGTAGATACGCAGTATTTT
CASSPLEREVDTQYF
>TRBV27|TRBJ2-5|-|-
TGTGCCAGCAGTCCCAACCAAGAGACCCAGTACTTC
CASSPNQETQYF
>TRBV4-3|TRBJ2-7|-|TRBD2
TGCGCCAGCAGCCAAGAAGGGCCCGGACTAGCGGGACTCTACGAGCAGTACTTC
CASSQEGPGLAGLYEQYF
>TRBV2|TRBJ2-1|-|-
TGTGCCGGAGAGGGGCGTAATGAGCAGTTCTTC
CAGEGRNEQFF
>TRBV6-1|TRBJ2-1|-|-
TGTGCCAGCACCCAAACCGGCGTTAACAATGAGCAGTTCTTC
CASTQTGVNNEQFF
>TRBV27|TRBJ2-7|-|-
TGTGCCAGCAGTTTAGAGCCAACGGGCACCTACGAGCAGTACTTC
CASSLEPTGTYEQYF
>TRBV29-1|TRBJ2-2|-|TRBD2
TGCAGCGTTTCCGGGACTAGGGTCCCCGGGGAGCTGTTTTTT
CSVSGTRVPGELFF
>TRBV4-2|TRBJ2-1|-|TRBD2
TGTGCCAGCAGCCAAGATGGAAGCGGGAGCTCCTACAATGAGCAGTTCTTC
CASSQDGSGSSYNEQFF
>TRBV13|TRBJ2-3|-|-
TGTGCCAGCAGCCCTACGATTGCAGATACGCAGTATTTT
CASSPTIADTQYF
>TRBV5-6|TRBJ2-2|-|-
TGTGCCAGCAGCTTTGGGGGACGACTGAACACCGGGGAGCTGTTTTTT
CASSFGGRLNTGELFF
>TRBV7-8|TRBJ2-7|-|-
TGTGCCAGCAAGGAGGGGATCTCCTACGAGCAGTACTTC
CASKEGISYEQYF
>TRBV6-2/TRBV6-3|TRBJ2-1|-|TRBD1
TGTGCCAGCGCAAGGACAGGGGATGAGCAGTTCTTC
CASARTGDEQFF
>TRBV7-7|TRBJ2-1|-|-
TGTGCCAGCAGCTCGGCCCCCAGCTCCTACAATGAGCAGTTCTTC
CASSSAPSSYNEQFF
>TRBV20-1|TRBJ2-1|-|TRBD2
TGCAGTGCTAGTTGGGCGCTAGCGGGAGGTGGTGAGCAGTTCTTC
CSASWALAGGGEQFF
>TRBV30|TRBJ1-1|few|-
TGTGCCTGGAGTACACACACTGAAGCTTTCTTT
CAWSTHTEAFF
>TRBV4-3|TRBJ2-1|-|-
TGCGCCAGCAGCCAAGAAGGAAGGCTAGTAAGTGAGCAGTTCTTC
CASSQEGRLVSEQFF
>TRBV13|TRBJ1-1|-|-
TGTGCCAGCAGCCTCGGTAACCTTGAAGCTTTCTTT
CASSLGNLEAFF